This is a list of T cell receptor beta chains from one sample in a study of cytomegalovirus exposure and HLA in healthy donors. Clones were sequenced by immunoSEQ multiplex PCR, and TCRdb holds only the in-frame ones, with some missing. The data hold some 140,000 clones, with around four fifths observed a single time. The sample taken for sequencing was PBMCs. These receptors all stem from a woman aged 25 to 39 in good health and CMV-seronegative. Each CDR3 is given without its conserved first and last residue.

J gene,V gene,CDR3 protein
TRBJ2-7,TRBV5-1,ASSFGQTSSYEQY
TRBJ2-5,TRBV11-2,ASSTRGSETQY
TRBJ2-7,TRBV9,ASSVGGTAAYEQY
TRBJ2-3,TRBV7-2,ASSLAWQGEDTQY
TRBJ2-3,TRBV19,ASSIVPPGDTQY
TRBJ2-3,TRBV19,ASRRAGASTDTQY
TRBJ2-1,TRBV7-9,ASSPRQGTLYNEQF
TRBJ1-6,TRBV7-8,ASSSIGVTGGGLSLH
TRBJ1-4,TRBV5-6,ASSANPNTNEKLF
TRBJ1-4,TRBV6-5,ASSMGLQHEKLF
TRBJ2-7,TRBV6-1,ASRGTSGGLEQY
TRBJ1-5,TRBV11-2,ASSFRGTQPQH
TRBJ2-1,TRBV18,ASSPRGVPLYNEQF
TRBJ1-5,TRBV2,ASRAGDQPQH
TRBJ2-6,TRBV7-9,ASSLDRTSSGANVLT
TRBJ2-1,TRBV7-2,ASSLRAGDEQF
TRBJ1-3,TRBV19,ASSYAGNTIY
TRBJ2-1,TRBV28,ASSSTGTSRGEQF
TRBJ2-7,TRBV9,ASSVDGAGYEQY
TRBJ1-2,TRBV11-2,ASSPRATGGGGYT
TRBJ2-7,TRBV5-4,ASSVTGFYEQY
TRBJ2-7,TRBV6-1,ASSFDRAYEQY
TRBJ2-7,TRBV14,ASSRTGLHEQY
TRBJ2-1,TRBV6-5,ASSPSGGRNNEQF
TRBJ2-2,TRBV5-6,ASSLLGQGGTGELF
TRBJ2-1,TRBV19,ASSRTSGGSYNEQF